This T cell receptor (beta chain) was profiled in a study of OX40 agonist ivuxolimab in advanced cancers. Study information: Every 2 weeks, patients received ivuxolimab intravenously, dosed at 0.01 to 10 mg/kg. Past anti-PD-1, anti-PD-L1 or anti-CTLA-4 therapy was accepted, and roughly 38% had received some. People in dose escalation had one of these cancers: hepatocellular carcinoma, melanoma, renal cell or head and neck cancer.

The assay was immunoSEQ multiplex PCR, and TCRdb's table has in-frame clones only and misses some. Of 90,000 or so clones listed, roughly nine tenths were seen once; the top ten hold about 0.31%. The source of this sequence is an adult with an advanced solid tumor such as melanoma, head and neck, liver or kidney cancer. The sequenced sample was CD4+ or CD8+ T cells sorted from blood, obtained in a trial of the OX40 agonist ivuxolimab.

In DNA form, the CDR3 reads TGTGCCAGCAGTTCCGTCTTGGGGGAGACCCAGTACTTC. It codes for CASSSVLGETQYF. The J gene is TRBJ2-5, the V gene TRBV6-5; D not resolved. Germline V CDR1 and CDR2: MNHEY, SVGAGI. The ends were cut back, 4 bases at V and 5 bases at J, with 11 bases in the middle. CDR3 length: 13 amino acids.